This T cell receptor beta chain appears in the sequencing data of a study of T cell clones after liver transplantation. Study-wide context: Immunosuppression withdrawal was tried within 2 years after liver transplantation in this trial. Draws occurred before transplant, before withdrawal, and after complete or failed withdrawal. Standard immunosuppression, with no induction, continued until 12-24 months after transplant.

Data came from immunoSEQ multiplex PCR; TCRdb stores just in-frame clones and leaves some out. The table lists approximately 51,000 clones, 70% to 90% of them singletons. Germline CDR1 reads MGHRA; CDR2 reads YSYEKL. The CDR3 is 15 residues long. Deletions cut 0 bases from V and 6 bases from J, with 14 bases between. This chain connects TRBV4-1 to TRBJ1-2, with unresolved D. The sample in question was CD8+ T cells from blood, obtained 12 months after liver transplant. This receptor was identified in a human patient who received a liver transplant. Some T cells may be transferred from the graft donor. As DNA, the CDR3 is TGCGCCAGCAGCCAAGAAACAAGGGCGAAGGATGGCTACACCTTC. It translates to CASSQETRAKDGYTF.